Following are 4 T cell receptor beta chains from one sample sequenced in a study of T cells in localized non-small cell lung cancer. Measured with immunoSEQ multiplex PCR; TCRdb has only the in-frame clones, and not every one. Here the sample spans roughly 3,000 clones, around 40% being singletons. Sequences were derived from lung tumor tissue, sampled before any cancer treatment. Source of these receptors: a male donor older than 55 with stage I lung adenocarcinoma.

V usage is TRBV30 and J usage is TRBJ2-1, with TRBD2 matching 7 bases. The germline V gene has CDR1 GTSNPN and CDR2 SVGIG (reference sequence). With 0 bases clipped from V and 8 bases from J, the junction kept 13 bases outside the gene matches. The CDR3 loop spans 16 amino acids. The CDR3 reads CAWSVPFGRELYEQFF. CDR3 nucleotide sequence: TGTGCCTGGAGTGTACCCTTTGGGCGGGAGTTGTATGAGCAGTTCTTC.

This chain links TRBV19 with TRBJ1-6, with 9 bases that match TRBD1. The CDR3 has 14 amino acids. The junction had 9 bases not matched to a gene; V was cut back by 11 bases and J by 7 bases. The germline gives CDR1 LNHDA, CDR2 SQIVND (reference sequence). CDR3 in amino acids: CAARGQGVNSPLHF. The CDR3 bases are TGTGCCGCCCGGGGACAGGGCGTAAATTCACCCCTCCACTTT. The variable domain in full, completed from reference TRBV19 and TRBJ1-6, reads DGGITQSPKYLFRKEGQNVTLSCEQNLNHDAMYWYRQDPGQGLRLIYYSQIVNDFQKGDIAEGYSVSREKKESFPLTVTSAQKNPTAFYLCAARGQGVNSPLHFGNGTRLTVT.

This clone was detected a few times. The rearrangement joins TRBV9 to TRBJ2-6; possibly TRBD1 for D (6 bases). Trimming removed 5 bases at V and 2 bases at J, with 8 bases between. Germline values: CDR1 SGDLS, CDR2 YYNGEE. CDR3 length: 14 amino acids. The CDR3 DNA sequence: TGTGCCAGCAGTAACAGGGCTGGGGCCAACGTCCTGACTTTC. This sequence encodes CASSNRAGANVLTF. The full variable domain, in which reference TRBV9 and TRBJ2-6 provide the parts outside the CDR3, is DSGVTQTPKHLITATGQRVTLRCSPRSGDLSVYWYQQSLDQGLQFLIQYYNGEERAKGNILERFSAQQFPDLHSELNLSSLELGDSALYFCASSNRAGANVLTFGAGSRLTVL.

V gene TRBV28 combines with J gene TRBJ2-4; D is possibly TRBD1 (6 bases). Germline CDR1 is MDHEN and CDR2 is SYDVKM. The V gene lost 8 bases and the J gene lost 0 bases, with 14 bases spanning the gap. The CDR3 is 15 residues long. CDR3 DNA: TGTGCCAGCTCGGGACAAAATCCAGCCAAAAACATTCAGTACTTC. It encodes CASSGQNPAKNIQYF.